Shown below are 9 T cell receptor beta chains from a single sample sequenced in a study of blood T cells in healthy people across ages. A second PCR, run for 7 to 11 cycles, used a sample-barcoded 5' primer plus a J-beta primer mix. TCRdb processed the 5' RACE reads anew with MiXCR; each CDR3 protein has one entry. Among about 600,000 distinct CDR3 sequences listed, 40% to 55% were seen once. The sequenced material came from blood. These TCRs come from a man older than 75 in good health.

This clonotype was recorded a few times. This chain connects TRBV7-2 to TRBJ1-4; 7 bases fit TRBD1. J lost 4 bases, V lost 5 bases, and 7 bases had no gene match. The germline CDR1 and CDR2 sequences are SGHTA and FQGNSA. The CDR3 has 15 amino acids. For the CDR3, the DNA is TGTGCCAGCAGCCCGACGACAGGGTTTAATGAAAAACTGTTTTTT. This sequence encodes CASSPTTGFNEKLFF.

The table lists this clonotype with a count of one. Since a much larger clone is just one base distant, this may be a read error. The V gene is TRBV6-6, the J gene TRBJ2-4; tentative D call: TRBD2 (5 bases). The tail of the sequence fits TRBJ2-7 better, so the J call may be wrong. Germline V gene sequence: CDR1 MNHNY, CDR2 SVGAGI (reference sequence). This CDR3 spans 15 amino acids. CDR3 amino acids: CASRRSDGMPYEQYF. The CDR3 nucleotides read TGTGCCAGCAGACGCTCGGACGGGATGCCCTACGAGCAGTACTTC.

The rearrangement links TRBV29-1 to TRBJ1-5; D call uncertain. The CDR3 contains 13 residues. Trimming pared 4 bases from V and 2 bases from J, leaving 9 bases between. The germline V gene encodes CDR1 SQVTM and CDR2 ANQGSEA. The CDR3 DNA sequence: TGCAGCGTTGGCCTTACAGGCAATCAGCCCCAGCATTTT. Translating gives CSVGLTGNQPQHF.

The CDR3 loop reads CASSPPVNTEAFF. CDR3 coding DNA: TGTGCCAGCAGCCCCCCGGTGAACACTGAAGCTTTCTTT. The J gene is TRBJ1-1, the V gene TRBV7-2; no reliable D call. The CDR3 spans 13 residues. V was clipped by 5 bases and J by 0 bases, with 7 bases between them. CDR1 SGHTA and CDR2 FQGNSA come from the germline V gene. The full variable domain, its missing parts supplied by reference TRBV7-2 and TRBJ1-1, is GAGVSQSPSNKVTEKGKDVELRCDPISGHTALYWYRQSLGQGLEFLIYFQGNSAPDKSGLPSDRFSAERTGGSVSTLTIQRTQQEDSAVYLCASSPPVNTEAFFGQGTRLTVV.

The rearrangement uses TRBV24-1 and TRBJ2-5; 8 nucleotides align to TRBD1. CDR3 length: 19 amino acids. V was clipped by 1 base and J by 3 bases; unmatched bases: 15. Germline V gene lookup returns CDR1 KGHDR and CDR2 SFDVKD. CDR3 in DNA: TGTGCCACCAGTGATTTACCCGGGACAGGCCCTAATATAGAAGAGACCCAGTACTTC. Translated: CATSDLPGTGPNIEETQYF.

CDR3 protein: CSTRDFYTDTQYF. The CDR3 DNA follows: TGCAGTACGAGGGACTTTTACACAGATACGCAGTATTTT. This chain joins TRBV20-1 and TRBJ2-3, with D possibly matching TRBD2 (6 bases). The germline V gene encodes CDR1 DFQATT and CDR2 SNEGSKA (reference sequence). This CDR3 comprises 13 residues. The V end lost 8 bases, the J end lost 2 bases, and 14 bases lay between the germline ends.

The gene calls are TRBV3-1 and TRBJ1-1, with D possibly matching TRBD1 (5 bases). Trimming took 1 base from V and 4 from J, leaving 10 bases between them. The CDR3 has 14 amino acids. The germline CDR1 and CDR2 sequences are LGHDT and YNNKEL (reference sequence). CDR3 DNA sequence: TGTGCCAGCAGCCAAGGGGACGGGGTCACTGAAGCTTTCTTT. It translates to CASSQGDGVTEAFF. Supplemented by reference TRBV3-1 and TRBJ1-1, the full variable domain reads DTAVSQTPKYLVTQMGNDKSIKCEQNLGHDTMYWYKQDSKKFLKIMFSYNNKELIINETVPNRFSPKSPDKAHLNLHINSLELGDSAVYFCASSQGDGVTEAFFGQGTRLTVV.

On this clonotype: A clone one base away is much larger, so this may be a read error. The gene calls are TRBV6-5 and TRBJ2-1; 7 bases line up with TRBD1. The J call could be wrong; TRBJ2-7 is a better fit for the DNA end. This CDR3 has 16 residues. Germline V lookup: CDR1 MNHEY, CDR2 SVGAGI. The CDR3, as DNA: TGTGCCAGCAGCTCCCGGGACAGCAGCTCCTACAATGAGCAGTACTTC. It translates to CASSSRDSSSYNEQYF.

The rearrangement uses TRBV2 and TRBJ1-5; 7 nucleotides match TRBD1. Losses at the gene ends were 6 bases for V and 7 bases for J; bases not matched to a gene: 9. CDR3 length equals 14 residues. Germline V lookup: CDR1 SNHLY, CDR2 FYNNEI. The CDR3 DNA is TGTGCCAGCAGCTGGACAGGACCACAGCAGCCCCAGCATTTT. Protein product: CASSWTGPQQPQHF.